The 4 T cell receptor beta chains reported below all come from one sample, sequenced in a study of T cells in localized non-small cell lung cancer. Method: immunoSEQ multiplex PCR; TCRdb's copy keeps in-frame clones and lacks some. The sample lists some 570 clones; about 32% were seen once. Source: normal lung tissue next to the tumor, taken before any cancer treatment. The receptors come from a man between 40 and 70 years old with stage I lung adenocarcinoma.

The chain couples TRBV18 to TRBJ2-7; perhaps TRBD2 as D (5 bases). CDR1 is KGHSH and CDR2 is LQKENI in the germline V gene. The germline V and J ends were trimmed by 5 bases and 2 bases, with 10 bases remaining between them. The CDR3 sequence is 13 residues long. DNA of the CDR3: TGTGCCAGCTCAATTCGGGAAACCTACGAGCAGTACTTC. This sequence encodes CASSIRETYEQYF.

This clone is a singleton in its sample. The V call is TRBV19, the J call TRBJ1-2, with TRBD1 as a possible D gene (6 bases). Per germline, CDR1 LNHDA and CDR2 SQIVND (reference sequence). The V and J ends lost 6 bases and 5 bases respectively, with 13 bases between them. There are 13 residues in the CDR3. The CDR3 coding sequence is TGTGCCAGTAGGCCACAGGGCGTTTATGGCTACACCTTC. Translation: CASRPQGVYGYTF.

The chain uses TRBV19 and TRBJ2-2; no definite D call. In germline, CDR1 is LNHDA, CDR2 SQIVND (reference sequence). The CDR3 runs 13 residues. V dropped 5 bases and J dropped 9 bases, with 13 bases sitting between them. The CDR3 DNA is TGTGCCAGTAGTCTCGGTTTAAAGAGGGAGCTGTTTTTT. Protein: CASSLGLKRELFF.

The chain recombines TRBV18 with TRBJ2-2; D gene unclear. Trimming removed 2 bases at V and 4 bases at J, with 8 bases between. The CDR3 is 14 residues long. The germline V gene has CDR1 KGHSH and CDR2 LQKENI. The CDR3 DNA reads TGTGCCAGCTCACCAGATGGCTTCACCGGGGAGCTGTTTTTT. Translating gives CASSPDGFTGELFF.